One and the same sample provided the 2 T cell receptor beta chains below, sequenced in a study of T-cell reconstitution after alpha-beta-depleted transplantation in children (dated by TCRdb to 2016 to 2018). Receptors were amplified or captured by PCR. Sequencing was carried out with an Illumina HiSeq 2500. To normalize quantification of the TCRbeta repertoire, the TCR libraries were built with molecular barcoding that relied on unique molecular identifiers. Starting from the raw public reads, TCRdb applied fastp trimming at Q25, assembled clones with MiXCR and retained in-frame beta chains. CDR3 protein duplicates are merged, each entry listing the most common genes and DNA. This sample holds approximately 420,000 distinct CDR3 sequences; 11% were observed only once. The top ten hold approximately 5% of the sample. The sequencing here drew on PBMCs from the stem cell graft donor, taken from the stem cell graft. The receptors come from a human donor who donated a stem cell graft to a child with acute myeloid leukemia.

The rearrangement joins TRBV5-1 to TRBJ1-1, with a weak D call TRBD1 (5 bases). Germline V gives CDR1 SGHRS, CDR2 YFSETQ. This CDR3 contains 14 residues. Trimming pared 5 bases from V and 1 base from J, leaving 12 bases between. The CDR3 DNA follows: TGCGCCAGCAGATGGGGCGACAAGAACACTGAAGCTTTCTTT. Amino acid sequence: CASRWGDKNTEAFF.

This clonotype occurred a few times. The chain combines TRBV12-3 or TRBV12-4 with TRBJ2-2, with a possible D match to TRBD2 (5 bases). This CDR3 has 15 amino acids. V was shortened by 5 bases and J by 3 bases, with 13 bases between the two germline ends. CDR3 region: CASSPPGYDTGELFF. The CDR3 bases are TGTGCCAGCAGTCCCCCGGGGTACGACACCGGGGAGCTGTTTTTT.